This T cell receptor beta chain emerged from a study of T-cell memory formation after mild COVID-19. General study results and limits: Nothing showed for sure that second-wave clones peaking on day 37 were SARS-CoV-2 specific. The main location of contracting CD4+ clones was CM and EM, and that of contracting CD8+ clones was EMRA.

Worth noting for this clonotype: Its antigen remains unidentified.

TCRdb passed the 5' RACE reads through MiXCR, listing each CDR3 protein once. The sample holds 150,000 to 200,000 distinct CDR3 sequences, 11% seen once. The CDR3 is made up of 13 amino acids. Per the germline V gene, CDR1 is SGDLS and CDR2 is YYNGEE. The V and J ends lost 0 bases and 8 bases respectively, with 11 bases between them. The receptor was isolated from a man between 18 and 35 years old who had mild COVID-19 (a few samples of this study predate the infection). Cell type and time point are not known. Sequenced material: PBMCs or a T cell subset sorted from them (not recorded which). V usage is TRBV9 and J usage is TRBJ1-1; tentative D call: TRBD1 (5 bases). CDR3 DNA: TGTGCCAGCAGCGTAGGGCCGGGGGACGAAGCTTTCTTT. This sequence encodes CASSVGPGDEAFF.